The following is a T cell receptor beta chain sequence with its context. TCRdb re-called the 5' RACE reads with MiXCR, one entry per CDR3 protein. The data hold 510,000 or so distinct CDR3 sequences, with over 12% observed a single time. This record belongs to a study of identical twins. Losses at the gene ends were 2 bases for V and 2 bases for J; bases not matched to a gene: 8. Germline CDR1 and CDR2: SGHVS and FQNEAQ. The CDR3 runs to 18 residues. The same data also contributed to another study, on yellow fever vaccine responses in identical twins.

Sequencing was performed on CD4+ T cells sorted from blood. The genes are TRBV7-8 and TRBJ2-2, with 10 bases identical to TRBD2. The source is a woman younger than 35 in good health. In DNA form, the CDR3 reads TGTGCCAGCAGCTTACTCACTAGCGGGATACTAAACACCGGGGAGCTGTTTTTT. This codes for CASSLLTSGILNTGELFF.